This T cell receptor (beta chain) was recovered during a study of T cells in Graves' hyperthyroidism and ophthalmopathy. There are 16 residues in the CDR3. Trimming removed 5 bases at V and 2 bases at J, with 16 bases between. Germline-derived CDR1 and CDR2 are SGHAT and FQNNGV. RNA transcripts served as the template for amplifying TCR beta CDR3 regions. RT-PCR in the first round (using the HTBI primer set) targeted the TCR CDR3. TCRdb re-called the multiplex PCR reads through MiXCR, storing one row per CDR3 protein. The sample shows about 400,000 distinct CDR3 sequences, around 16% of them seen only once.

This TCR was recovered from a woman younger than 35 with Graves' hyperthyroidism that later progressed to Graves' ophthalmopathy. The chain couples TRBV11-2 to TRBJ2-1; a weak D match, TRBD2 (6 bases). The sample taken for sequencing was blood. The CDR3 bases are TGTGCCAGCAGCACCTTGGCGGGGACCCCCTACAATGAGCAGTTCTTC. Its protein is CASSTLAGTPYNEQFF.